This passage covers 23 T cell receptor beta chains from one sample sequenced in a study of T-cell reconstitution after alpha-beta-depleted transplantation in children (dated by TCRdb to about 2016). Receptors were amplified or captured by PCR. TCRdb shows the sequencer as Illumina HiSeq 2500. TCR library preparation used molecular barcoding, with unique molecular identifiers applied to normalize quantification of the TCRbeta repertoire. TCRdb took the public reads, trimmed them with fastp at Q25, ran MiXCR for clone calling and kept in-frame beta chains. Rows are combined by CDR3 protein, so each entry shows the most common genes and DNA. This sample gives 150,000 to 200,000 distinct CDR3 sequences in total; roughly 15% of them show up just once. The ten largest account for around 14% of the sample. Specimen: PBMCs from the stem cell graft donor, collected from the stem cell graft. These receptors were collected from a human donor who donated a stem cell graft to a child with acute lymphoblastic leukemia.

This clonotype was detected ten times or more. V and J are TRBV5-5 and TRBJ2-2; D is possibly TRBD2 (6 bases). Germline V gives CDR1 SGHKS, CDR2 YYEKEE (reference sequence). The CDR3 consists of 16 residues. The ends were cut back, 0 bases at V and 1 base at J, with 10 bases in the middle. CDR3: CASSLGLAMNTGELFF. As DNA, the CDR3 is TGTGCCAGCAGCTTGGGGCTAGCGATGAACACCGGGGAGCTGTTTTTT.

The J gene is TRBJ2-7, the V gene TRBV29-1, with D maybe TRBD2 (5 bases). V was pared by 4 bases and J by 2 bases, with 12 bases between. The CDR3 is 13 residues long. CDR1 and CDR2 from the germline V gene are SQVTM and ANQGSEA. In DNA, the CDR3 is TGCAGCGTTGCAATGGGGAGTACCTACGAGCAGTACTTC. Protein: CSVAMGSTYEQYF.

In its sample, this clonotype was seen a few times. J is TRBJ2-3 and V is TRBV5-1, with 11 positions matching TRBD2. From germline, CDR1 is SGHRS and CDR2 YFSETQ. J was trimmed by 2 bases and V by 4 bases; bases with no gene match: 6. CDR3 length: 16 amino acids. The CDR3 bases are TGCGCCAGCAGCGGATTACTAGCGGGAGACACAGATACGCAGTATTTT. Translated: CASSGLLAGDTDTQYF.

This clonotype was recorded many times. The CDR3 is CASSPRGSGSGYGYTF. DNA of the CDR3: TGTGCCAGCAGCCCGAGGGGTTCCGGGTCGGGCTATGGCTACACCTTC. This chain joins TRBV7-8 and TRBJ1-2; TRBD1 is a possible D gene (5 bases). The ends were cut back, 5 bases at V and 4 bases at J, with 20 bases in the middle. Germline V gene sequence: CDR1 SGHVS, CDR2 FQNEAQ. The CDR3 is made up of 16 amino acids.

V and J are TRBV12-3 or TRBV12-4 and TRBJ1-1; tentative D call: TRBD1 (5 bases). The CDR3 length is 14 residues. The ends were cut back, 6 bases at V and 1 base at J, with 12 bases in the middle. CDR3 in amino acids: CASRGDGKNTEAFF. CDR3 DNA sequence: TGTGCCAGCAGGGGGGACGGAAAGAACACTGAAGCTTTCTTT.

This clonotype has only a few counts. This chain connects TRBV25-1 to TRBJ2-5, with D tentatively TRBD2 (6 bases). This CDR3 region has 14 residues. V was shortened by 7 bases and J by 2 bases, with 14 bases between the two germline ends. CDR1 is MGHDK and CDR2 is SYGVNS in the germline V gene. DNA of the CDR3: TGTGCCAGCAAGGAGTTTGCGGGGCAAGAGACCCAGTACTTC. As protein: CASKEFAGQETQYF.

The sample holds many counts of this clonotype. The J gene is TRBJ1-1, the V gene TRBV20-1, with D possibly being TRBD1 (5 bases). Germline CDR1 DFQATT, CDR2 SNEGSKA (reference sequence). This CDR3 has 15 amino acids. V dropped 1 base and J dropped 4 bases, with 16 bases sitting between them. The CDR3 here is CSARGRQGAGTEAFF. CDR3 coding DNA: TGCAGTGCTAGAGGTCGGCAGGGTGCGGGCACTGAAGCTTTCTTT.

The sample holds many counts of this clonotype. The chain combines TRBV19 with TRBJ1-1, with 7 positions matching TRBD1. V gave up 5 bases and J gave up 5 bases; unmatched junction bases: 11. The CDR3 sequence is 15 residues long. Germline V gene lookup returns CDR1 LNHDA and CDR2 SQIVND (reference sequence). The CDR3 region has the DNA TGTGCCAGTAGTTCCCCGGCGGGCAGGGGGACTGAAGCTTTCTTT. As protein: CASSSPAGRGTEAFF.

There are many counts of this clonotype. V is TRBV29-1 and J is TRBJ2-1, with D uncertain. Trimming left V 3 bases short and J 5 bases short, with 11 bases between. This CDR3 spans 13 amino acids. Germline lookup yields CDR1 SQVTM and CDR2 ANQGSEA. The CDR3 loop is CSVDLSRDNEQFF. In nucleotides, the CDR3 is TGCAGCGTTGATCTTAGCCGTGACAATGAGCAGTTCTTC.

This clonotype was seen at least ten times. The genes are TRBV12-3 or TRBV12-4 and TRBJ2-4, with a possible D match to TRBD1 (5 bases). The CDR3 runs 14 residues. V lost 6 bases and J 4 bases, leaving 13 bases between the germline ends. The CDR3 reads CASRPQGAKNIQYF. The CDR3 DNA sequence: TGTGCCAGCAGGCCGCAGGGCGCTAAAAACATTCAGTACTTC.

The CDR3: CASSLRPSGRYNEQFF. The CDR3 nucleotides are TGTGCCAGCAGCCTAAGGCCTAGCGGGCGGTACAATGAGCAGTTCTTC. The chain has TRBV5-5 and TRBJ2-1, with 8 bases fitting TRBD2. The CDR3 length is 16 residues. V lost 4 bases to trimming and J lost 4 bases; unmatched junction nucleotides: 10. The germline V gene has CDR1 SGHKS and CDR2 YYEKEE (reference sequence).

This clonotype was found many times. The CDR3 spells CASSLKRGGSYNEQFF. CDR3 coding DNA: TGTGCCAGCAGCTTAAAGCGGGGGGGCTCCTACAATGAGCAGTTCTTC. The V call is TRBV7-9, the J call TRBJ2-1; 10 positions match TRBD2. The ends lost 2 bases at V and 0 bases at J; junction bases unmatched: 1. The CDR3 is 16 residues long. From germline, CDR1 is SEHNR and CDR2 FQNEAQ (reference sequence).

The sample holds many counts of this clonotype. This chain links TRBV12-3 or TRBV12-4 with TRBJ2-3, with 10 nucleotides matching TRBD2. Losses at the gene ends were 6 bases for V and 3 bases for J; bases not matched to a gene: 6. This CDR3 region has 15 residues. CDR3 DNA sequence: TGTGCCAGCAGCCGTCGGACTAGCGGTACAGATACGCAGTATTTT. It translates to CASSRRTSGTDTQYF.

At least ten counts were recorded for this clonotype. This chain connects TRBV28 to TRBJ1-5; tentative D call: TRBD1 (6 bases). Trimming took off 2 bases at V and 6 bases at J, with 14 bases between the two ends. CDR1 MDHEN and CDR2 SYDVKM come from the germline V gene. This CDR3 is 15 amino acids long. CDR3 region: CASSLRRQVRQPQHF. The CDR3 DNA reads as TGTGCCAGCAGTTTAAGGCGACAGGTCCGTCAGCCCCAGCATTTT.

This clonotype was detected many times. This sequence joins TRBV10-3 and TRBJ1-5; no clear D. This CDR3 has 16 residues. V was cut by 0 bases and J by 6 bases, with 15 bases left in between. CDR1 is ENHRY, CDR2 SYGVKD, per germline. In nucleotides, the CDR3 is TGTGCCATCAGTGAGTCGATGCGAAGGGATGGTCAGCCCCAGCATTTT. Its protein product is CAISESMRRDGQPQHF.

The CDR3 region has the DNA TGTGCCAGCAGCTCCGCCGGGACAAGATATGGCTACACCTTC. It codes for CASSSAGTRYGYTF. V usage is TRBV7-9 and J usage is TRBJ1-2, with D perhaps TRBD1 (6 bases). Germline CDR1 reads SEHNR; CDR2 reads FQNEAQ (reference sequence). There are 14 residues in the CDR3. The V end was cut by 4 bases, the J end by 5 bases, with 14 bases between. Full variable domain (rest looked up from reference TRBV7-9 and TRBJ1-2): DTGVSQNPRHKITKRGQNVTFRCDPISEHNRLYWYRQTLGQGPEFLTYFQNEAQLEKSRLLSDRFSAERPKGSFSTLEIQRTEQGDSAMYLCASSSAGTRYGYTFGSGTRLTVV.

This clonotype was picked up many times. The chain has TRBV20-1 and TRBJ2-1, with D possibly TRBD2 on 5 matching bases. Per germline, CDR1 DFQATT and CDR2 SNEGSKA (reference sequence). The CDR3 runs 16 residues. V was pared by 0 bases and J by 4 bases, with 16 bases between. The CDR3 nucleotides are TGCAGTGCTAGAGATCCGGCCCACACGGGGTACAATGAGCAGTTCTTC. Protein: CSARDPAHTGYNEQFF.

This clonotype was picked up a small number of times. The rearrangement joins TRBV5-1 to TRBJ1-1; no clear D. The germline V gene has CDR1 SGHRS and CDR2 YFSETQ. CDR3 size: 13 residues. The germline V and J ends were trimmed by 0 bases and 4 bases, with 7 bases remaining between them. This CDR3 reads CASSLGHITEAFF. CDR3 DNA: TGCGCCAGCAGCTTGGGACACATCACTGAAGCTTTCTTT.

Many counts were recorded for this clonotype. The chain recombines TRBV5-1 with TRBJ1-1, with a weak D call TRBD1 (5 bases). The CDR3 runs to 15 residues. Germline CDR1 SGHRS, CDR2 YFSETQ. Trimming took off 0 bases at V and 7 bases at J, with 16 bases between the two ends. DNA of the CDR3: TGCGCCAGCAGCTTGGATGCGTCGGGGGGGGATGAAGCTTTCTTT. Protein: CASSLDASGGDEAFF. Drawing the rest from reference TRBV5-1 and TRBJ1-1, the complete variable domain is KAGVTQTPRYLIKTRGQQVTLSCSPISGHRSVSWYQQTPGQGLQFLFEYFSETQRNKGNFPGRFSGRQFSNSRSEMNVSTLELGDSALYLCASSLDASGGDEAFFGQGTRLTVV.

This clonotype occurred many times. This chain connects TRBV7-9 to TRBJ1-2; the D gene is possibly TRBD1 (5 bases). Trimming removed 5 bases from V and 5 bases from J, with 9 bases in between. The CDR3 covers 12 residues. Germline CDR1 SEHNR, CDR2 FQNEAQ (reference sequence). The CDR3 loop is CASSTGTYGYTF. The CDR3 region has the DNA TGTGCCAGCAGCACCGGGACGTATGGCTACACCTTC.

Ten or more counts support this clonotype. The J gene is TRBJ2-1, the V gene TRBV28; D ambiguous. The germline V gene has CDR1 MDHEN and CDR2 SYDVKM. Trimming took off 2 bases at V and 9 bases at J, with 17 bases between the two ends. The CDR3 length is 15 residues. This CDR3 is CASSLGIYEVTEQFF. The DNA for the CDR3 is TGTGCCAGCAGTTTAGGAATATATGAAGTGACTGAGCAGTTCTTC.

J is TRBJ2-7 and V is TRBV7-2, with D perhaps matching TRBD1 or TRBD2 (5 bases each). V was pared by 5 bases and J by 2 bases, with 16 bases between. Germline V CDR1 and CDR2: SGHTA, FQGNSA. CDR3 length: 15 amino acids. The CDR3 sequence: CASSPPWGLTYEQYF. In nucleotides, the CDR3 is TGTGCCAGCAGCCCCCCCTGGGGGTTGACCTACGAGCAGTACTTC.

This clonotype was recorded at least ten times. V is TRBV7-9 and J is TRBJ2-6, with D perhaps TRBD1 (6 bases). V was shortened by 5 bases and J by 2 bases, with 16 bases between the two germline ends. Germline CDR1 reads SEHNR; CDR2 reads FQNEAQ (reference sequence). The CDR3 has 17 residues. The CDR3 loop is CASSPGPRGPGANVLTF. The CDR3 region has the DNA TGTGCCAGCAGCCCCGGGCCCAGGGGTCCTGGGGCCAACGTCCTGACTTTC. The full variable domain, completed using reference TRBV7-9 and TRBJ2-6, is DTGVSQNPRHKITKRGQNVTFRCDPISEHNRLYWYRQTLGQGPEFLTYFQNEAQLEKSRLLSDRFSAERPKGSFSTLEIQRTEQGDSAMYLCASSPGPRGPGANVLTFGAGSRLTVL.